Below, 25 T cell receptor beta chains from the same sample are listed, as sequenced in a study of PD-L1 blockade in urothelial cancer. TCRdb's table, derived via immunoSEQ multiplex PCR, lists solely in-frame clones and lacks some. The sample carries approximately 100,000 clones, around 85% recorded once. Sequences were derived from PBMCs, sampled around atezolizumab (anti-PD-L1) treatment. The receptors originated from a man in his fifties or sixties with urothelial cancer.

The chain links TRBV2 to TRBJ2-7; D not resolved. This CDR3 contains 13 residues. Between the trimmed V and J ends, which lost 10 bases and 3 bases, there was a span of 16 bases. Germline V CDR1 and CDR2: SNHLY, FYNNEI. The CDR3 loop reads CATRSLPNYEQYF. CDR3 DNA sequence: TGTGCCACTAGAAGCCTCCCGAACTACGAGCAGTACTTC.

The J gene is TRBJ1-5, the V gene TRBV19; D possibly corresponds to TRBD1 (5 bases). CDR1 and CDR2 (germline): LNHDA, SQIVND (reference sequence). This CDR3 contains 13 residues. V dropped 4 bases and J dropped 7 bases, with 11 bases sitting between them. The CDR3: CASSSQGLQPQHF. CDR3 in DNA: TGTGCCAGTAGTAGTCAGGGACTCCAGCCCCAGCATTTT.

CDR3 in amino acids: CASRPQQGIANYGYTF. In DNA form, the CDR3 reads TGTGCCAGCAGACCACAACAGGGTATCGCTAACTATGGCTACACCTTC. The V gene is TRBV5-4, the J gene TRBJ1-2, with D possibly being TRBD1 (6 bases). Deletions cut 5 bases from V and 0 bases from J, with 17 bases between. The CDR3 covers 16 residues. Germline V CDR1 and CDR2: SGHNT, YYREEE (reference sequence).

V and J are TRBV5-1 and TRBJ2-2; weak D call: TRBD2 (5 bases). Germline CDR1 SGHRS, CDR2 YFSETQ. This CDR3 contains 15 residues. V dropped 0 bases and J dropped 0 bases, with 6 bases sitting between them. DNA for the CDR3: TGCGCCAGCAGCTTGGGGACTTCGAACACCGGGGAGCTGTTTTTT. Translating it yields CASSLGTSNTGELFF. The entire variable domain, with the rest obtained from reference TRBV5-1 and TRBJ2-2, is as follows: KAGVTQTPRYLIKTRGQQVTLSCSPISGHRSVSWYQQTPGQGLQFLFEYFSETQRNKGNFPGRFSGRQFSNSRSEMNVSTLELGDSALYLCASSLGTSNTGELFFGEGSRLTVL.

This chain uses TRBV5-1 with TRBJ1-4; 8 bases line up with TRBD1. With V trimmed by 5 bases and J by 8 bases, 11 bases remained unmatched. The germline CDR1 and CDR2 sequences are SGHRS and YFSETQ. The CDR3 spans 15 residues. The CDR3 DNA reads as TGCGCCAGCAGACTCAGCGGGACAGGCGGCGAAAAACTGTTTTTT. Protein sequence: CASRLSGTGGEKLFF.

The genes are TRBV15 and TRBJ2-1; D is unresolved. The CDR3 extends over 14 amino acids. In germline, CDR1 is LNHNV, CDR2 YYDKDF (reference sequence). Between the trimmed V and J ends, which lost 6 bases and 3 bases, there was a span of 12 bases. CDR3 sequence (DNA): TGTGCCACCAGTTTGCGGAGTAGCTACAATGAGCAGTTCTTC. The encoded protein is CATSLRSSYNEQFF.

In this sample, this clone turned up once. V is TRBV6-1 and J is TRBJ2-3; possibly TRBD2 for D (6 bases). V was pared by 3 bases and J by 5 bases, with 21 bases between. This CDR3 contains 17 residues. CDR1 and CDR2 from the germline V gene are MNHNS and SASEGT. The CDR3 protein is CASSEEATSFFLDTQYF. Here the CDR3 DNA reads TGTGCCAGCAGTGAGGAGGCGACTAGTTTCTTTCTAGATACGCAGTATTTT.

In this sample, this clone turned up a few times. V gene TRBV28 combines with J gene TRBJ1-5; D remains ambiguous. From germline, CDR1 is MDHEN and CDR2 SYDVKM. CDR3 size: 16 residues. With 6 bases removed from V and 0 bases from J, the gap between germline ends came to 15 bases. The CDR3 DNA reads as TGTGCCAGCAGCCCTACAGCTTCCTATAGCAATCAGCCCCAGCATTTT. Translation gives CASSPTASYSNQPQHF.

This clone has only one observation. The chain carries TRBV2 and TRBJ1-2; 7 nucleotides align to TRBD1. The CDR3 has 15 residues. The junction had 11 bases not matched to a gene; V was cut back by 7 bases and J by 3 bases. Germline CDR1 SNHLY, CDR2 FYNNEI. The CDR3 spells CASKKIPGTDYGYTF. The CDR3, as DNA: TGTGCCAGCAAAAAGATCCCCGGGACAGACTATGGCTACACCTTC.

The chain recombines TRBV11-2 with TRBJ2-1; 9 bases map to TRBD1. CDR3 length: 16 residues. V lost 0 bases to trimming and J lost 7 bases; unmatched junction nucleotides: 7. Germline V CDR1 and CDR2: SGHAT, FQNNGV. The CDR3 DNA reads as TGTGCCAGCAGCTTAGACGGGACAGGGACCCTGAATGAGCAGTTCTTC. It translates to CASSLDGTGTLNEQFF.

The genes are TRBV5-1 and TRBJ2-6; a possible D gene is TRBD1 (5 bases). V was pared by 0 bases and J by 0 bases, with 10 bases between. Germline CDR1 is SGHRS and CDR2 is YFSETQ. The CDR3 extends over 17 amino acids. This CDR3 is CASSLVGQVSGANVLTF. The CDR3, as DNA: TGCGCCAGCAGCTTGGTGGGGCAGGTCTCTGGGGCCAACGTCCTGACTTTC.

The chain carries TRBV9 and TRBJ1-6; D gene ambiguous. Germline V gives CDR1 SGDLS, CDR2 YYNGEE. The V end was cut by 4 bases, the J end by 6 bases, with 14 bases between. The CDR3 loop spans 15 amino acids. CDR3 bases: TGTGCCAGCAGCCCGAGGGTAGATCTTAATTCACCCCTCCACTTT. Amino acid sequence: CASSPRVDLNSPLHF.

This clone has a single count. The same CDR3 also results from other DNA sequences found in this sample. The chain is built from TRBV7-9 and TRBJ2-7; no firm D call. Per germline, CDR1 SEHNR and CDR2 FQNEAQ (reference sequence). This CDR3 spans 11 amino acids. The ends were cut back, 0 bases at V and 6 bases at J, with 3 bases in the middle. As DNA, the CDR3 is TGTGCCAGCAGCTTAGCTCGCGAGCAGTACTTC. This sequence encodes CASSLAREQYF.

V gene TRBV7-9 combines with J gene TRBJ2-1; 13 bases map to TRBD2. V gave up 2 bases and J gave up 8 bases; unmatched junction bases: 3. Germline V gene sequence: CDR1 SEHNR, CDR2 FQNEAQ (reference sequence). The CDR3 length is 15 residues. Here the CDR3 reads CASSLLTSGRHEQFF. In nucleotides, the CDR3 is TGTGCCAGCAGCTTACTGACTAGCGGGAGGCATGAGCAGTTCTTC.

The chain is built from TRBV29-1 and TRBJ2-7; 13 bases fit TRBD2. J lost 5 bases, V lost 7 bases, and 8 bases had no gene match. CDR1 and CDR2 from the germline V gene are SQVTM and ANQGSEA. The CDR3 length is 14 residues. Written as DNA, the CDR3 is TGCAGCGCTAATGGACTAGCGGGAGAGGACGAGCAGTACTTC. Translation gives CSANGLAGEDEQYF.

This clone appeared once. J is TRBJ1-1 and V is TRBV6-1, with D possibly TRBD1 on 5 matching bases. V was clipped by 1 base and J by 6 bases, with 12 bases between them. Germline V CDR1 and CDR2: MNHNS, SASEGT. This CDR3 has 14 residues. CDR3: CASSEGTSKPEAFF. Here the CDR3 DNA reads TGTGCCAGCAGTGAAGGGACATCGAAGCCTGAAGCTTTCTTT.

CDR3 bases: TGTGCCAGCAGCCGTGGGACTAGCGTTAGCCATGAGCAGTTCTTC. Protein product: CASSRGTSVSHEQFF. The chain couples TRBV14 to TRBJ2-1; 10 bases align to TRBD2. CDR1 and CDR2 (germline): SGHDN, FVKESK. The CDR3 has 15 residues. The ends lost 4 bases at V and 8 bases at J; junction bases unmatched: 8.

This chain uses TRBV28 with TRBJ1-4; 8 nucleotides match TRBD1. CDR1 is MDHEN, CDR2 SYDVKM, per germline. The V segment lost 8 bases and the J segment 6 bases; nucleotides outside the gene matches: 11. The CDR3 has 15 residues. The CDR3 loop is CASLPQSGGYEKLFF. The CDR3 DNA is TGTGCCAGCTTACCTCAATCAGGGGGCTATGAAAAACTGTTTTTT.

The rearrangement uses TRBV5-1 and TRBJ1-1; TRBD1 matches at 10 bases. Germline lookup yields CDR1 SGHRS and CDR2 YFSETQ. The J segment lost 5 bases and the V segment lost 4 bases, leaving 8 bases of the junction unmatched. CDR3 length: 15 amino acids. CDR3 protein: CASSQRTGGITEAFF. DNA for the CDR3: TGCGCCAGCAGCCAAAGGACAGGGGGGATAACTGAAGCTTTCTTT.

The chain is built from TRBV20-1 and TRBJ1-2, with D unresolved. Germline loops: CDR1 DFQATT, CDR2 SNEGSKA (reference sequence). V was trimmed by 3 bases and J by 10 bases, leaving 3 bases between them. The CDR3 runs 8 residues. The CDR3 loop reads CSASHYTF. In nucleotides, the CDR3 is TGCAGTGCTAGTCACTACACCTTC.

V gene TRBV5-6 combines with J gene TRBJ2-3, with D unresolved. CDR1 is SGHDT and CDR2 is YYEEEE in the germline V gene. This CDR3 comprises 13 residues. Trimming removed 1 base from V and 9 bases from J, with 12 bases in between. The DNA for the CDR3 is TGTGCCAGCAGCTTGATCAACCTTCGGACGCAGTATTTT. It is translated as CASSLINLRTQYF.

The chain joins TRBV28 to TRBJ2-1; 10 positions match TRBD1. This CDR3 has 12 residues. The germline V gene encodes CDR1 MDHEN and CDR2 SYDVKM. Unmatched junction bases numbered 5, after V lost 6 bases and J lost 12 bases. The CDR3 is CASSLGDRGQFF. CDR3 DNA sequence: TGTGCCAGCAGCCTCGGGGACAGGGGGCAGTTCTTC.

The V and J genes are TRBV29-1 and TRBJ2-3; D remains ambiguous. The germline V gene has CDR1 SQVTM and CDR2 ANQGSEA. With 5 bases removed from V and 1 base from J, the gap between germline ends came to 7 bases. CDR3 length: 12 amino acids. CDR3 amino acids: CSVLQGTDTQYF. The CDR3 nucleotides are TGCAGCGTTCTTCAGGGCACAGATACGCAGTATTTT.

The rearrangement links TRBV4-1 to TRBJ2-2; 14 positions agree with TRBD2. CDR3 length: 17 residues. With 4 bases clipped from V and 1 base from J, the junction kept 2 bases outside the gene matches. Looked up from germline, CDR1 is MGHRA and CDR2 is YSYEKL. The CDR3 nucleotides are TGCGCCAGCAGCCGAGGGACTAGCGGGAGGAACACCGGGGAGCTGTTTTTT. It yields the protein CASSRGTSGRNTGELFF.

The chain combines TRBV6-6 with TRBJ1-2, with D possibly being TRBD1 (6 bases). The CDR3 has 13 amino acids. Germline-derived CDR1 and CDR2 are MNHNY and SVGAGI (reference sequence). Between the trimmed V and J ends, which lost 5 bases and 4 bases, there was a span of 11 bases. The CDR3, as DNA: TGTGCCAGCAGTCGTGACAGGCGCTATGGCTACACCTTC. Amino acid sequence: CASSRDRRYGYTF.